This T cell receptor (beta chain) was sequenced for a study of cytomegalovirus exposure and HLA in healthy donors. Profiling relied on immunoSEQ multiplex PCR, and the TCRdb table lists in-frame clones only, not all of them. The data contain tens of thousands of clones, approximately 95% of them singletons. The sample was PBMCs. This receptor was identified in a young woman in good health and CMV-seronegative.

The CDR3 region is CASSWQAGSGNTIYF. The CDR3 nucleotides are TGTGCCAGCAGCTGGCAAGCGGGATCTGGAAACACCATATATTTT. The chain uses TRBV7-6 and TRBJ1-3, with no clear D. V lost 4 bases and J 1 base, leaving 11 bases between the germline ends. The CDR3 has 15 amino acids. Germline V lookup: CDR1 SGHVS, CDR2 FNYEAQ.